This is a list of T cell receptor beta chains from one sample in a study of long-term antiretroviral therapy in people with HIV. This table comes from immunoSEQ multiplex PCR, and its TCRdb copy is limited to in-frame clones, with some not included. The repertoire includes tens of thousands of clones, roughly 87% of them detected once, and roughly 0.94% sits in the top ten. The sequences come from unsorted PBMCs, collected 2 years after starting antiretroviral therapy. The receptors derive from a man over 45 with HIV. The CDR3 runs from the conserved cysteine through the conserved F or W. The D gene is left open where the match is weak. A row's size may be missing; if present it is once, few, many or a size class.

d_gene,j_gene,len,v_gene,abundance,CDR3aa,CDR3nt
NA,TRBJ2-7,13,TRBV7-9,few,CASSPDFSYEQYF,TGTGCCAGCAGCCCGGACTTCTCCTACGAGCAGTACTTC
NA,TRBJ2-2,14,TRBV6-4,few,CASSDRQHTGELFF,TGTGCCAGCAGTGACCGACAGCACACCGGGGAGCTGTTTTTT
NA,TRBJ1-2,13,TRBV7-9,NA,CASSSGTYYGYTF,TGTGCCAGCAGCTCCGGGACATACTATGGCTACACCTTC
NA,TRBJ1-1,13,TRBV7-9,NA,CASSLNSGTEAFF,TGTGCCAGCAGCTTGAATTCGGGCACTGAAGCTTTCTTT
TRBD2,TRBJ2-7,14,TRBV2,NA,CASSYSGSSHEQYF,TGTGCCAGCAGTTATAGCGGGAGTAGCCACGAGCAGTACTTC
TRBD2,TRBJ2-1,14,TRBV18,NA,CASSLEREHNEQFF,TGTGCCAGCTCACTCGAGCGGGAGCACAATGAGCAGTTCTTC
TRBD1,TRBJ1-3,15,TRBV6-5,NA,CASSSFMDRGNTIYF,TGTGCCAGCAGTTCCTTCATGGACAGGGGCAACACCATATATTTT
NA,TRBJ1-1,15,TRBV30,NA,CAWSEPGPGAREAFF,TGTGCCTGGAGTGAGCCGGGACCGGGAGCCCGTGAAGCTTTCTTT
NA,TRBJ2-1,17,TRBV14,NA,CASSYRANDRIYNEQFF,TGTGCCAGCAGCTATCGAGCCAACGACAGAATTTACAATGAGCAGTTCTTC
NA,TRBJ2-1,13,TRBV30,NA,CAWSVRREGEQFF,TGTGCCTGGAGTGTACGCCGGGAAGGTGAGCAGTTCTTC
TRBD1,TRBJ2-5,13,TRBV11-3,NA,CASSSGQGETQYF,TGTGCCAGCAGCTCCGGACAGGGGGAGACCCAGTACTTC
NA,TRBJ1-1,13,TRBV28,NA,CASSRGLGTEAFF,TGTGCCAGCAGTCGGGGGTTGGGCACTGAAGCTTTCTTT
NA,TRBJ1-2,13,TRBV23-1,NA,CASSHRVNYGYTF,TGCGCCAGCAGTCATAGGGTAAACTATGGCTACACCTTC
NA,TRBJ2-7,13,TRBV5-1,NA,CASSVGPAYEQYF,TGCGCCAGCTCGGTGGGACCAGCCTACGAGCAGTACTTC
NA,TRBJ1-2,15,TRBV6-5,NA,CASSYSSGHSYGYTF,TGTGCCAGCAGTTACTCGTCTGGACACTCCTATGGCTACACCTTC
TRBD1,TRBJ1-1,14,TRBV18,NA,CASSNWGQRTEAFF,TGTGCCAGCTCCAACTGGGGACAGCGCACAGAAGCTTTCTTT
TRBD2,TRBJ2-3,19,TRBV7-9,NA,CASSLRGTSGTGITDTQYF,TGTGCCAGCAGCTTAAGGGGGACTAGCGGGACGGGAATCACAGATACGCAGTATTTT
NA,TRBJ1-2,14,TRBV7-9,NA,CASSFGQSNYGYTF,TGTGCCAGCAGCTTCGGACAGTCTAACTATGGCTACACCTTC
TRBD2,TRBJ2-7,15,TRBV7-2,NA,CASSREAGVSYEQYF,TGTGCCAGCAGCAGAGAGGCGGGGGTGTCCTACGAGCAGTACTTC
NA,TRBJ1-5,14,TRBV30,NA,CAWSVQGGNQPQHF,TGTGCCTGGAGTGTCCAAGGGGGCAATCAGCCCCAGCATTTT
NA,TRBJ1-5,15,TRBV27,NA,CASRAGVVSNQPQHF,TGTGCCAGCAGAGCCGGGGTTGTTAGCAATCAGCCCCAGCATTTT
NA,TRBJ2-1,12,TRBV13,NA,CASSLLRGQQFF,TGTGCCAGCAGCTTATTACGGGGGCAACAGTTCTTC
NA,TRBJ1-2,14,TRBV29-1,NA,CSVPNRDSGGGYTF,TGCAGCGTCCCCAACCGGGACTCGGGCGGTGGCTACACCTTC
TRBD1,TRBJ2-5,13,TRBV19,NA,CATRWTGQETQYF,TGTGCCACCCGTTGGACAGGGCAAGAGACCCAGTACTTC
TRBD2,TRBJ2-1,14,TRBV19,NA,CASSWLAGYNEQFF,TGTGCCAGTAGCTGGCTAGCGGGTTACAATGAGCAGTTCTTC
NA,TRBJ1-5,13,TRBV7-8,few,CASSRDSNQPQHF,TGTGCCAGCAGCAGGGATAGCAATCAGCCCCAGCATTTT
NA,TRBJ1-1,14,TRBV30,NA,CAWSVPGRTTEAFF,TGTGCCTGGAGTGTACCTGGGAGGACCACTGAAGCTTTCTTT
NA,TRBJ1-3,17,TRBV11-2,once,CASSSGPGRYSGNTIYF,TGTGCCAGCAGCTCAGGGCCCGGACGGTACTCTGGAAACACCATATATTTT
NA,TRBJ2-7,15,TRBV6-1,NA,CASSEGWQEAYEQYF,TGTGCCAGCAGTGAAGGGTGGCAGGAAGCCTACGAGCAGTACTTC
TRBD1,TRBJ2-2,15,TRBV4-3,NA,CASSRLTGGIGELFF,TGCGCCAGCAGCCGGCTTACAGGGGGCATCGGGGAGCTGTTTTTT
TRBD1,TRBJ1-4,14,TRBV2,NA,CASKRTGRNEKLFF,TGTGCCAGCAAGCGGACAGGGCGAAATGAAAAACTGTTTTTT
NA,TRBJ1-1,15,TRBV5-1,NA,CASSSYRDRDTEAFF,TGCGCCAGCAGCAGTTACAGGGACCGGGACACTGAAGCTTTCTTT